This T cell receptor (beta chain) was sequenced during a study of T-cell memory formation after mild COVID-19. Study overall: Clusters of TCRs were largely donor specific. Broader study findings: Nothing confirmed that second-wave clones peaking on day 37 were specific for SARS-CoV-2.

One entry per CDR3 protein results from TCRdb running MiXCR on the 5' RACE reads. The repertoire holds fewer than 140,000 distinct CDR3 sequences, with about 17% as singletons. This clonotype was counted a few times. Its cognate antigen is unknown. Germline assignment: CDR1 LNHNV and CDR2 YYDKDF (reference sequence). This CDR3 is built from 17 residues. V was clipped by 0 bases and J by 5 bases; unmatched bases: 12. The chain uses TRBV15 and TRBJ2-7; 8 positions match TRBD2. The receptor comes from an adult woman who had mild COVID-19 (a few samples of this study predate the infection). Cell type and time point are not known. Source material: PBMCs or a T cell subset sorted from them (not recorded which). CDR3 DNA sequence: TGTGCCACCAGCAGAGATCCCAGCGGGGGCTTGGAGGACGAGCAGTACTTC. Residues: CATSRDPSGGLEDEQYF.